This TCR beta chain was sequenced during a study of blood T cell repertoires in COVID-19. This table comes from immunoSEQ multiplex PCR, and its TCRdb copy is limited to in-frame clones, with some not included. This sample carries roughly 440,000 clones, about 87% of them seen once, and the ten largest clones take roughly 12%. The Seattle site enrolled patients during active infection and followed them longitudinally. Material: peripheral blood. The TCR sequence derives from a woman aged 50 to 65 with COVID-19, enrolled during active disease.

The CDR3 spells CASRPGTGDYYGYTF. CDR3 coding DNA: TGTGCCAGCAGACCCGGGACAGGGGACTACTATGGCTACACCTTC. V gene TRBV28 combines with J gene TRBJ1-2, with 10 positions matching TRBD1. V lost 6 bases and J lost 3; bases outside the gene matches: 7. The CDR3 runs to 15 residues. Germline V gene sequence: CDR1 MDHEN, CDR2 SYDVKM.